The entry below describes one TCR beta chain. Its antigen is not identified. These data originate in a study of CD8 T cells in ankylosing spondylitis. Points from the study as a whole: About 8 highly homologous variants made up a TCR beta motif that seemed to typify ankylosing spondylitis blood. Prior literature has documented some motif variants in synovial fluid and blood from reactive arthritis.

CDR3 length: 15 amino acids. V was trimmed by 0 bases and J by 5 bases, leaving 13 bases between them. Germline CDR1 reads MGHRA; CDR2 reads YSYEKL. Each TCR beta library was made by quantitative 5'-RACE that incorporated molecular barcodes. TCRdb re-derived calls from the 5' RACE reads in MiXCR, one entry per CDR3 protein. The sample shows over 200,000 distinct CDR3 sequences, around 19% of them seen only once. The sample comprised blood, either unsorted or a sorted T cell fraction (not recorded which). The V gene is TRBV4-1, the J gene TRBJ1-1; D possibly corresponds to TRBD1 (5 bases). The clonotype comes from a male donor with ankylosing spondylitis. The CDR3 spells CASSQDSGRGTEAFF. Written as DNA, the CDR3 is TGCGCCAGCAGCCAAGATTCGGGTCGGGGGACTGAAGCTTTCTTT.